What follows describes a single T cell receptor (beta chain). The assay was immunoSEQ multiplex PCR, and TCRdb's table has in-frame clones only and misses some. The sample has about 46,000 clones, approximately 85% seen once. This sample is part of a study of blood T cell repertoires in COVID-19. This CDR3 is built from 15 residues. From germline, CDR1 is LGHDT and CDR2 YNNKEL (reference sequence). V lost 8 bases to trimming and J lost 5 bases; unmatched junction nucleotides: 9. Specimen: peripheral blood. The chain carries TRBV3-1 (or the pseudogene TRBV3-2) and TRBJ2-7, with 13 positions matching TRBD2. This TCR derives from a woman of 80 years or more with COVID-19, enrolled during active disease. In DNA, the CDR3 is TGTGCCAGCTCCAGGACTAGCGGGAGTAGGGACGAGCAGTACTTC. Amino acid sequence: CASSRTSGSRDEQYF.